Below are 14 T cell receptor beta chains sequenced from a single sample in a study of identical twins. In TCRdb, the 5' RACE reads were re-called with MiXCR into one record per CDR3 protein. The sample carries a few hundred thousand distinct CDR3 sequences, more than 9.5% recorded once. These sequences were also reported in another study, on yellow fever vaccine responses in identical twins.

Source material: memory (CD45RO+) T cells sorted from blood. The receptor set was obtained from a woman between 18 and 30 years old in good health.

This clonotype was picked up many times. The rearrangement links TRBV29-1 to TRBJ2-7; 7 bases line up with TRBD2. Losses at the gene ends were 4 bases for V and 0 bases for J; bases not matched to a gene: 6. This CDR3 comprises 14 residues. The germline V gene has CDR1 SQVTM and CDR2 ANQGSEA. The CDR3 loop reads CSVAGGGSSYEQYF. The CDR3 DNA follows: TGCAGCGTTGCCGGGGGAGGGAGCTCCTACGAGCAGTACTTC.

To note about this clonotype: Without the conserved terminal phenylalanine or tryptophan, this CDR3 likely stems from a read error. In DNA form, the CDR3 reads TGTGCCAGCAGTATTCTTGACCCGGGGGATATCGAGACCCAGTACCTC. It specifies CASSILDPGDIETQYL. The chain joins TRBV25-1 to TRBJ2-5; D possibly corresponds to TRBD2 (6 bases). V lost 5 bases and J 5 bases, leaving 21 bases between the germline ends. CDR1 and CDR2 from the germline V gene are MGHDK and SYGVNS. This CDR3 has 16 amino acids.

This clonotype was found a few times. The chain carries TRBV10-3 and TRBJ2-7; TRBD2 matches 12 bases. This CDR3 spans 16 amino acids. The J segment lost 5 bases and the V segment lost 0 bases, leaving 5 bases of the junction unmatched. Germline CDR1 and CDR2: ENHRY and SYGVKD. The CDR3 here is CAISESTTSGRNEQYF. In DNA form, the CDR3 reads TGTGCCATCAGTGAGTCGACGACTAGCGGGAGAAACGAGCAGTACTTC.

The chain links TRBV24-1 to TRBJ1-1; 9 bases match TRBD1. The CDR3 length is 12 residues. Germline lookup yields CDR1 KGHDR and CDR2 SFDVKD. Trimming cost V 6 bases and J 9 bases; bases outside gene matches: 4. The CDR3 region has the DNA TGTGCCACCAGTAGACAGGGGGAGAAAGCTTTCTTT. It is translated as CATSRQGEKAFF.

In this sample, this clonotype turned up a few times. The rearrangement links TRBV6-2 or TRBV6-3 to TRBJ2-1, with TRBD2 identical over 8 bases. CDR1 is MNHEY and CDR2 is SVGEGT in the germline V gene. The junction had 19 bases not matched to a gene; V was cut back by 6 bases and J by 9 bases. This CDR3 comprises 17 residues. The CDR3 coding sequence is TGTGCCAGCAGGGGCGCGGCTAGCGGGTTAGGGGTAACTGAGCAGTTCTTC. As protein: CASRGAASGLGVTEQFF.

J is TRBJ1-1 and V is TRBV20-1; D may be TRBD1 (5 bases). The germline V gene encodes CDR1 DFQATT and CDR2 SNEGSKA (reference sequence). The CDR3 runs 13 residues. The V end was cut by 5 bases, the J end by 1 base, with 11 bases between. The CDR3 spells CSADLRGNTEAFF. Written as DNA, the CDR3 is TGCAGTGCTGACCTTAGGGGGAACACTGAAGCTTTCTTT.

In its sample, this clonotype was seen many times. The CDR3 region has the DNA TGTGCCAGCGCCCACTTGTCCGGGGAGCTGTTTTTT. It yields the protein CASAHLSGELFF. This chain links TRBV5-5 with TRBJ2-2; no firm D call. Between the trimmed V and J ends, which lost 7 bases and 6 bases, there was a span of 10 bases. The CDR3 spans 12 residues. The germline V gene has CDR1 SGHKS and CDR2 YYEKEE (reference sequence).

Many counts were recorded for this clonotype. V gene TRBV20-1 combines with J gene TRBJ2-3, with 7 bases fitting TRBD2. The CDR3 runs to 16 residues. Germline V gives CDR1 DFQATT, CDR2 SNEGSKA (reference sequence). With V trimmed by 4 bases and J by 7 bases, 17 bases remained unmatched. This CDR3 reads CSAMGGSSDHANTQYF. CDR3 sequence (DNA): TGCAGTGCTATGGGCGGGAGTAGTGACCATGCAAATACGCAGTATTTT.

The CDR3 bases are TGTGCCAGCACCCTGGGGACTAGAATGTACGATGAGCAGTTCTTC. It specifies CASTLGTRMYDEQFF. The chain joins TRBV6-2 or TRBV6-3 to TRBJ2-1; 8 bases align to TRBD2. This CDR3 has 15 residues. After removal of 7 bases from V and 8 bases from J, the junction contained 13 bases not matched to a gene. CDR1 MNHEY and CDR2 SVGEGT come from the germline V gene.

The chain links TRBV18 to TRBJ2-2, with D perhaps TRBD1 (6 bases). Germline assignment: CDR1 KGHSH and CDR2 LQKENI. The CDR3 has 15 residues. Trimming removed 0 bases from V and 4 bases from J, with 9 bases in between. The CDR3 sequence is CASSPPGTLTGELFF. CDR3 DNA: TGTGCCAGCTCACCACCGGGGACACTCACCGGGGAGCTGTTTTTT. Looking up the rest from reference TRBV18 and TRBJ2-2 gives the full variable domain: NAGVMQNPRHLVRRRGQEARLRCSPMKGHSHVYWYRQLPEEGLKFMVYLQKENIIDESGMPKERFSAEFPKEGPSILRIQQVVRGDSAAYFCASSPPGTLTGELFFGEGSRLTVL.

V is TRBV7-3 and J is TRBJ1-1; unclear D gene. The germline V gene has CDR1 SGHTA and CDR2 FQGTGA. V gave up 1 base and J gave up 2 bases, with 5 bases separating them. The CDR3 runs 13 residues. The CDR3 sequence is CASSLSINTEAFF. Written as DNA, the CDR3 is TGTGCCAGCAGCTTAAGCATTAACACTGAAGCTTTCTTT.

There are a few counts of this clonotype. CDR3 coding DNA: TGTGCCAGCAGCTTAGGACTAGCGGGAGGCCGTTTGGATGAGCAGTTCTTC. Amino acid sequence: CASSLGLAGGRLDEQFF. The chain carries TRBV7-2 and TRBJ2-1; 13 bases are shared with TRBD2. The CDR3 has 17 amino acids. The J segment lost 8 bases and the V segment lost 1 base, leaving 8 bases of the junction unmatched. Germline V gives CDR1 SGHTA, CDR2 FQGNSA. Based on the CDR3 plus reference TRBV7-2 and TRBJ2-1, the full variable domain is GAGVSQSPSNKVTEKGKDVELRCDPISGHTALYWYRQSLGQGLEFLIYFQGNSAPDKSGLPSDRFSAERTGGSVSTLTIQRTQQEDSAVYLCASSLGLAGGRLDEQFFGPGTRLTVL.

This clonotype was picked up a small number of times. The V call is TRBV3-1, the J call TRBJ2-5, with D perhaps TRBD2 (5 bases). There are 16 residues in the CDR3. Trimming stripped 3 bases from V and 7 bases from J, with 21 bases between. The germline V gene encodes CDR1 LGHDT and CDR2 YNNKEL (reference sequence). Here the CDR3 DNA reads TGTGCCAGCAGCCATCTTGATCCGGGGTCCGCGGGGACCCAGTACTTC. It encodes CASSHLDPGSAGTQYF.

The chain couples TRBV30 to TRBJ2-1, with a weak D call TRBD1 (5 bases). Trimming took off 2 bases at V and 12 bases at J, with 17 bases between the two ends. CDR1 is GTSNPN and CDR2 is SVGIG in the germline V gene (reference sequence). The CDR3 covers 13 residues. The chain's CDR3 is CAWSISVRTGQFF. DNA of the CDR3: TGTGCCTGGAGTATCAGTGTGAGAACAGGGCAGTTCTTC.